These 8 T cell receptor beta chains were all obtained from the same sample, sequenced in a study of cytomegalovirus exposure and HLA in healthy donors. The primer mix had 60 Vbeta and 13 Jbeta primers. Sequenced by immunoSEQ multiplex PCR; TCRdb stores in-frame clones only, minus some. The sample includes about 160,000 clones, roughly 85% of them seen just once. The sequencing input was PBMCs. The source is a man aged 30-40 years in good health and CMV-seronegative.

The rearrangement joins TRBV11-2 to TRBJ1-1; D possibly corresponds to TRBD1 (6 bases). V shed 4 bases and J shed 4 bases, with 13 bases lying between them. Germline loops: CDR1 SGHAT, CDR2 FQNNGV. The CDR3 length is 14 residues. The CDR3 protein is CASSSRGASTEAFF. CDR3 bases: TGTGCCAGCAGCTCCCGGGGGGCCAGCACTGAAGCTTTCTTT.

The chain joins TRBV28 to TRBJ2-2, with a weak D call TRBD2 (6 bases). The CDR3 extends over 13 amino acids. Looked up from germline, CDR1 is MDHEN and CDR2 is SYDVKM. The V gene lost 5 bases and the J gene lost 6 bases, with 10 bases spanning the gap. The CDR3 coding sequence is TGTGCCAGCAGTCCACCGGGGGCCGGGGAGCTGTTTTTT. As protein: CASSPPGAGELFF.

The rearrangement links TRBV5-1 to TRBJ2-1; possible D gene TRBD2, 5 bases. The germline V gene encodes CDR1 SGHRS and CDR2 YFSETQ. This CDR3 has 12 residues. V was shortened by 5 bases and J by 9 bases, with 12 bases between the two germline ends. The CDR3 loop is CASRDSGPEQFF. DNA for the CDR3: TGCGCCAGCAGGGACTCCGGGCCTGAGCAGTTCTTC.

This chain joins TRBV6-1 and TRBJ2-3; a weak D match, TRBD2 (9 bases). This CDR3 is 15 amino acids long. Germline V gene sequence: CDR1 MNHNS, CDR2 SASEGT. V lost 2 bases and J lost 4, with 13 bases in between. The CDR3 sequence: CASSELAGQADTQYF. CDR3 nucleotide sequence: TGTGCCAGCAGTGAACTAGCGGGACAGGCAGATACGCAGTATTTT.

The chain joins TRBV7-9 to TRBJ2-7; perhaps TRBD2 as D (6 bases). V was shortened by 5 bases and J by 0 bases, with 11 bases between the two germline ends. The CDR3 is made up of 14 amino acids. In germline, CDR1 is SEHNR, CDR2 FQNEAQ (reference sequence). This CDR3 is CASSRSGVSYEQYF. The DNA of the CDR3 is TGTGCCAGCAGCCGTAGCGGAGTCTCCTACGAGCAGTACTTC.

The CDR3 DNA follows: TGTGCCAGCAGCATTAGCGGGAGTATATATACGCAGTATTTT. Amino acid sequence: CASSISGSIYTQYF. The genes are TRBV27 and TRBJ2-3; TRBD2 agrees at 9 bases. V was pared by 6 bases and J by 7 bases, with 8 bases of the junction left unmatched. The V gene's germline CDR1 is MNHEY and CDR2 SMNVEV (reference sequence). This CDR3 has 14 amino acids.

This chain links TRBV7-8 with TRBJ2-3; D gene ambiguous. V was shortened by 3 bases and J by 2 bases, with 6 bases between the two germline ends. The CDR3 loop spans 13 amino acids. The germline CDR1 and CDR2 sequences are SGHVS and FQNEAQ. The CDR3 nucleotides are TGTGCCAGCAGCTTCCAGGTCACAGATACGCAGTATTTT. Translated, it gives CASSFQVTDTQYF.

V is TRBV7-2 and J is TRBJ2-3; 7 positions agree with TRBD1. The CDR3 is 14 amino acids. Unmatched junction bases numbered 3, after V lost 2 bases and J lost 4 bases. The germline gives CDR1 SGHTA, CDR2 FQGNSA. CDR3 in DNA: TGTGCCAGCAGCTTAACCACAGGGGCAGATACGCAGTATTTT. Its protein product is CASSLTTGADTQYF.